These 5 T cell receptor beta chains originate from one sample sequenced in a study of cytomegalovirus exposure and HLA in healthy donors. The study ran its PCR with 60 Vbeta and 13 Jbeta primers. Using immunoSEQ multiplex PCR, the repertoire was profiled, and TCRdb retains in-frame clones only, with some absent. In the table there are under 90,000 clones, around four fifths of which are singletons. Sequencing was carried out using PBMCs. The source is a man aged 45-60 years in good health and CMV-seropositive.

This chain uses TRBV18 with TRBJ2-7; 14 nucleotides align to TRBD2. The germline gives CDR1 KGHSH, CDR2 LQKENI. V lost 3 bases to trimming and J lost 7 bases; unmatched junction nucleotides: 11. CDR3 length: 17 amino acids. The CDR3 spells CASSPGMGTSGSNEQYF. The CDR3 DNA follows: TGTGCCAGCTCACCGGGAATGGGGACTAGCGGGAGTAATGAGCAGTACTTC.

This chain connects TRBV7-8 to TRBJ1-1, with TRBD1 matching 7 bases. With 5 bases clipped from V and 1 base from J, the junction kept 4 bases outside the gene matches. This CDR3 region has 14 residues. Germline V gene lookup returns CDR1 SGHVS and CDR2 FQNEAQ. This chain's CDR3 is CASSPRTGNTEAFF. The CDR3 region has the DNA TGTGCCAGCAGCCCGCGGACAGGGAACACTGAAGCTTTCTTT.

The chain is built from TRBV29-1 and TRBJ2-7, with a tentative D call TRBD1 (6 bases). Trimming removed 7 bases at V and 6 bases at J, with 16 bases between. Germline V gene sequence: CDR1 SQVTM, CDR2 ANQGSEA. The CDR3 is 12 residues long. The CDR3 region is CSAGTSWGEQYF. CDR3 nucleotide sequence: TGCAGCGCCGGGACATCTTGGGGCGAGCAGTACTTC.

This chain connects TRBV27 to TRBJ2-7; TRBD1 matches 8 bases. Germline V gives CDR1 MNHEY, CDR2 SMNVEV (reference sequence). With V trimmed by 0 bases and J by 2 bases, 3 bases remained unmatched. This CDR3 has 15 residues. CDR3 sequence reads: CASSLSDRGPYEQYF. In DNA, the CDR3 is TGTGCCAGCAGTTTATCCGACAGGGGACCCTACGAGCAGTACTTC.

The chain combines TRBV19 with TRBJ2-1; TRBD2 agrees at 10 bases. Germline CDR1 is LNHDA and CDR2 is SQIVND (reference sequence). The CDR3 runs to 16 residues. V shed 2 bases, J shed 5 bases, and the junction held 6 bases outside the gene matches. This CDR3 reads CASSIIRTSGNNEQFF. The CDR3 nucleotides are TGTGCCAGTAGTATAATAAGGACTAGCGGAAACAATGAGCAGTTCTTC.